Listed below are T cell receptor beta chains from one sample, sequenced in a study of blood T cell repertoires in COVID-19. The table came from immunoSEQ multiplex PCR; TCRdb's copy has only in-frame clones and leaves some out. Of under 350,000 clones detected, approximately 86% appear once; the ten largest clones hold roughly 4.2%. The sequenced material came from PBMCs or T cells enriched from blood (not recorded which). The receptors come from a middle-aged woman with acute COVID-19. Each CDR3 is given with its conserved first and last residue. A D gene is named only where the DNA matches it firmly. Not every row has a clone size; where given, it reads once, few, many or a size class.

clone_size | j_call | cdr3_length | v_call | d_call | cdr3_aa | cdr3_nt
- | TRBJ1-1 | 13 | TRBV18 | - | CASSPQTNTEAFF | TGTGCCAGCTCACCCCAAACTAACACTGAAGCTTTCTTT
- | TRBJ1-2 | 13 | TRBV28 | - | CASSSDYNYGYTF | TGTGCCAGCAGTTCAGACTATAACTATGGCTACACCTTC
- | TRBJ2-2 | 14 | TRBV10-3 | - | CAIRTDANTGELFF | TGTGCCATAAGGACAGACGCGAACACCGGGGAGCTGTTTTTT
- | TRBJ2-1 | 14 | TRBV29-1 | TRBD1 | CSGGQGVGYNEQFF | TGCAGCGGGGGACAGGGGGTGGGGTACAATGAGCAGTTCTTC
- | TRBJ2-1 | 16 | TRBV27 | TRBD2 | CASRRLAGVRFHEQFF | TGTGCCAGCCGACGACTAGCGGGAGTTCGCTTCCATGAGCAGTTCTTC
- | TRBJ1-6 | 13 | TRBV7-2 | - | CASSLRTDSPLHF | TGTGCCAGCAGCTTAAGGACAGATTCACCCCTCCACTTT
once | TRBJ1-5 | 15 | TRBV19 | TRBD1 | CASSDTGDSNQPQHF | TGTGCCAGTAGTGACACAGGGGATAGCAATCAGCCCCAGCATTTT
- | TRBJ2-3 | 16 | TRBV27 | TRBD2 | CASSMGLADFTDTQYF | TGTGCCAGCAGTATGGGACTAGCGGACTTCACAGATACGCAGTATTTT
- | TRBJ2-7 | 15 | TRBV28 | TRBD1 | CASSSIRGQSYEQYF | TGTGCCAGCAGTTCTATCCGGGGACAGTCCTACGAGCAGTACTTC
- | TRBJ1-1 | 19 | TRBV18 | TRBD1 | CASSPIRWRDRGLNTEAFF | TGTGCCAGCTCACCAATTCGCTGGAGAGACAGGGGGCTTAACACTGAAGCTTTCTTT
- | TRBJ1-3 | 14 | TRBV7-2 | - | CASSPQGTGNTIYF | TGTGCCAGCAGCCCACAGGGTACGGGAAACACCATATATTTT
- | TRBJ1-1 | 15 | TRBV5-1 | - | CASSLVGGLNTEAFF | TGCGCCAGCAGCTTGGTTGGTGGCTTGAACACTGAAGCTTTCTTT
- | TRBJ1-2 | 16 | TRBV7-2 | - | CASSLDSGQTNYGYTF | TGTGCCAGCAGCTTAGACTCCGGACAGACTAACTATGGCTACACCTTC
- | TRBJ1-2 | 16 | TRBV11-2 | - | CASSLVADHLLRGYTF | TGTGCCAGCAGCTTAGTGGCAGATCACCTTTTGCGGGGCTACACCTTC
- | TRBJ1-2 | 16 | TRBV27 | TRBD1 | CASSGNRDRQSYGYTF | TGTGCCAGCAGTGGAAACCGGGACAGGCAAAGCTATGGCTACACCTTC
- | TRBJ2-5 | 15 | TRBV11-2 | - | CASSLDRQVQETQYF | TGTGCCAGCAGCTTAGATAGGCAGGTCCAAGAGACCCAGTACTTC
- | TRBJ2-2 | 14 | TRBV5-1 | TRBD1 | CASSHDRGDGELFF | TGCGCCAGCAGCCACGACAGGGGAGATGGGGAGCTGTTTTTT
- | TRBJ2-7 | 14 | TRBV5-1 | TRBD1 | CASSLGGQGVEQYF | TGCGCCAGCAGCCTGGGGGGACAGGGCGTTGAGCAGTACTTC
- | TRBJ2-2 | 15 | TRBV6-6 | TRBD2 | CATQLAGPNTGELFF | TGTGCCACCCAACTAGCGGGACCGAACACCGGGGAGCTGTTTTTT
- | TRBJ2-5 | 12 | TRBV29-1 | - | CSAQSRRETQYF | TGCAGTGCCCAGTCGCGGCGGGAGACCCAGTACTTC
- | TRBJ2-3 | 17 | TRBV7-2 | TRBD2 | CASSLLGNGLALFTQYF | TGTGCCAGCAGCTTATTGGGGAACGGACTAGCCTTGTTTACGCAGTATTTT
- | TRBJ2-3 | 16 | TRBV5-1 | TRBD2 | CASSVYSGSWTDTQYF | TGCGCCAGCAGCGTATATAGCGGGAGTTGGACAGATACGCAGTATTTT
- | TRBJ1-2 | 13 | TRBV12-5 | - | CASGLGGPYGYTF | TGTGCTAGTGGTTTGGGGGGGCCCTATGGCTACACCTTC
- | TRBJ2-7 | 16 | TRBV4-2 | TRBD2 | CASSPGTSGVNYEQYF | TGTGCCAGCAGCCCTGGGACTAGCGGGGTGAACTACGAGCAGTACTTC